This T cell receptor (beta chain) is drawn from a study of T cell responses to AZD1222 COVID-19 vaccine. Study as a whole: Pooled samples include second doses given at about 4 or 12 weeks.

Trimming left V 0 bases short and J 4 bases short, with 7 bases between. This CDR3 contains 14 residues. The germline V gene has CDR1 SGHDT and CDR2 YYEEEE. The assay was immunoSEQ multiplex PCR, and TCRdb's table has in-frame clones only and misses some. This sample has over 150,000 clones, with about nine tenths found just once. With respect to this clone: This sample includes further DNA sequences coding for the same CDR3.

The receptor's source is an adult in good health. Sequences were derived from peripheral blood, sampled on day 0 of AZD1222 vaccination. The V gene is TRBV5-6, the J gene TRBJ1-4; D gene unclear. CDR3: CASSLAGFNEKLFF. The CDR3 DNA follows: TGTGCCAGCAGCTTGGCCGGATTTAATGAAAAACTGTTTTTT. The full variable domain, in which reference TRBV5-6 and TRBJ1-4 provide the parts outside the CDR3, is DAGVTQSPTHLIKTRGQQVTLRCSPKSGHDTVSWYQQALGQGPQFIFQYYEEEERQRGNFPDRFSGHQFPNYSSELNVNALLLGDSALYLCASSLAGFNEKLFFGSGTQLSVL.